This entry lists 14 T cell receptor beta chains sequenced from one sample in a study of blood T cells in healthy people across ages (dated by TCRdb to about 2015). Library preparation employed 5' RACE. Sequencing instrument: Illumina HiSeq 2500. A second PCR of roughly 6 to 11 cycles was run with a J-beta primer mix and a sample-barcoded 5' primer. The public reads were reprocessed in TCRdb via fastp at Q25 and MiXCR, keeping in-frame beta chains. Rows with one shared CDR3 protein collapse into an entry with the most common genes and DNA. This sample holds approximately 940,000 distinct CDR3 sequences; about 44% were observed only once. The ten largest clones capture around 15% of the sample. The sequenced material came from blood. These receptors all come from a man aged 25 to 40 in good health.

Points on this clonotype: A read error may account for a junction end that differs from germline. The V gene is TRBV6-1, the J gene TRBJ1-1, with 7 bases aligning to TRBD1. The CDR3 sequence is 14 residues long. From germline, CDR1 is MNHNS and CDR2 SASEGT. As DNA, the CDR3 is TGTGCCAGCAGCGAAGACAGGGCTGGCACTGAAGCTTTCTTT. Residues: CASSEDRAGTEAFF.

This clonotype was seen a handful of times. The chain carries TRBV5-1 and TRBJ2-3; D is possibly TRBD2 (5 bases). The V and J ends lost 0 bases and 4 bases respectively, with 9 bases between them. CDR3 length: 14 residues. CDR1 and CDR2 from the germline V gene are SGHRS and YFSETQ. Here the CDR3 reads CASSLGEGSDTQYF. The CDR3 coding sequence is TGCGCCAGCAGCTTGGGAGAGGGTTCAGATACGCAGTATTTT.

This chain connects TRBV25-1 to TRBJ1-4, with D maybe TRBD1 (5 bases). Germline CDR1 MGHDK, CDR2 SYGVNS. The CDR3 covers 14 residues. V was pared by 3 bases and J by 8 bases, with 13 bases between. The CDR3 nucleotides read TGTGCCAGCAGTGATCCAGGGTCATTCGAAAAACTGTTTTTT. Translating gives CASSDPGSFEKLFF.

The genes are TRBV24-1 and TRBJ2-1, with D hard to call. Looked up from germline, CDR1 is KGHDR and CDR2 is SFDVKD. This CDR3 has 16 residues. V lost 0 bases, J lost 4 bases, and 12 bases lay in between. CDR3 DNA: TGTGCCACCAGTGATTTGCAACCGCGAGGATACAATGAGCAGTTCTTC. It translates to CATSDLQPRGYNEQFF.

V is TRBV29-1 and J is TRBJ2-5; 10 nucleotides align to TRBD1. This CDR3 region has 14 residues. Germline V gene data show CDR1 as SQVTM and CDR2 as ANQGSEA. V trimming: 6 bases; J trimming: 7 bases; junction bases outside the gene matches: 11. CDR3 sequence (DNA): TGCAGCGTCCTATTGGGACAGGGGTTTGGGACCCAGTACTTC. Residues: CSVLLGQGFGTQYF.

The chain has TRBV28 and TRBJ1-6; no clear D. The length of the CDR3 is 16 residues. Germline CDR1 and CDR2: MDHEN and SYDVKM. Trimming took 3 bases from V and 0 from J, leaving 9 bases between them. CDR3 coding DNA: TGTGCCAGCAGTTTGATAGATAGCTCCTATAATTCACCCCTCCACTTT. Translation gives CASSLIDSSYNSPLHF.

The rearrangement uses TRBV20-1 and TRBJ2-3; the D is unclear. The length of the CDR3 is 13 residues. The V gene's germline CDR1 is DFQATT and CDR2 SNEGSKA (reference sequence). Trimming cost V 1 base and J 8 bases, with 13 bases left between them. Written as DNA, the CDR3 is TGCAGTGCTAGAGGCGGTGCAAGGAGTACGCAGTATTTT. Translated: CSARGGARSTQYF.

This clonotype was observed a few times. CDR3 nucleotides: TGTGCCAGCAGTACCCTAGGACAGGGGCATAAAGAGACCCAGTACTTC. Encoded protein: CASSTLGQGHKETQYF. The rearrangement uses TRBV6-5 and TRBJ2-5, with TRBD1 matching over 9 bases. V dropped 5 bases and J dropped 3; count of bases not matched to a gene: 10. The CDR3 has 16 residues. From germline, CDR1 is MNHEY and CDR2 SVGAGI.

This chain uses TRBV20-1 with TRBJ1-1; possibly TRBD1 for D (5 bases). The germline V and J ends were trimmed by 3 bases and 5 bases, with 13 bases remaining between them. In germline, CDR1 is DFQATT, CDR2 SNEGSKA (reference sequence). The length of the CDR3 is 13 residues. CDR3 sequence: CSASKVRGTEAFF. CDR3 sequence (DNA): TGCAGTGCTAGCAAGGTCCGGGGGACTGAAGCTTTCTTT.

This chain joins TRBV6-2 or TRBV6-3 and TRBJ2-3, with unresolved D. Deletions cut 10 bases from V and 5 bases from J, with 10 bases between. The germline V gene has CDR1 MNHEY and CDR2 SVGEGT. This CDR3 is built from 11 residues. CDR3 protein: CATAGRDTQYF. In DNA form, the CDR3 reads TGTGCCACCGCAGGACGAGATACGCAGTATTTT.

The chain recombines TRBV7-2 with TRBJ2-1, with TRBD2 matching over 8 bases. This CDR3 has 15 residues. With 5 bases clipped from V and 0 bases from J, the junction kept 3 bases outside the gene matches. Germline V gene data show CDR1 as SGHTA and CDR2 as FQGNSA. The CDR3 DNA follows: TGTGCCAGCAGCCTTAGCGGGGTCTCCTACAATGAGCAGTTCTTC. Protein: CASSLSGVSYNEQFF. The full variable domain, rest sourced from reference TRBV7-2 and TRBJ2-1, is GAGVSQSPSNKVTEKGKDVELRCDPISGHTALYWYRQSLGQGLEFLIYFQGNSAPDKSGLPSDRFSAERTGGSVSTLTIQRTQQEDSAVYLCASSLSGVSYNEQFFGPGTRLTVL.

The CDR3 coding sequence is TGTGCCAGCACCGGGAGTGGCTTCACAGATACGCAGTATTTT. It translates to CASTGSGFTDTQYF. The V gene is TRBV2, the J gene TRBJ2-3; possible D gene TRBD2, 6 bases. Trimming cost V 7 bases and J 2 bases, with 13 bases left between them. The germline V gene has CDR1 SNHLY and CDR2 FYNNEI. This CDR3 is 14 amino acids long.

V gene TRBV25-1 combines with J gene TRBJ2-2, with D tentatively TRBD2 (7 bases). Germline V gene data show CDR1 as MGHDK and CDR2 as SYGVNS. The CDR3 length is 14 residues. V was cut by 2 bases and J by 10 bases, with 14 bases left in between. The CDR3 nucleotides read TGTGCCAGCAGTGAAGGGGGGAGGGGGTTGGAGCTGTTTTTT. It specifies CASSEGGRGLELFF.

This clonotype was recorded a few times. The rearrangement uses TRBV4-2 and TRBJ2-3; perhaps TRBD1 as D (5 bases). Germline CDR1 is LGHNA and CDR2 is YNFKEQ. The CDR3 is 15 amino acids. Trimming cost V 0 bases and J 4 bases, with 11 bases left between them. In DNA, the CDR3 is TGTGCCAGCAGCCAAGATGGCAGGGTGGCAGATACGCAGTATTTT. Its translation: CASSQDGRVADTQYF.